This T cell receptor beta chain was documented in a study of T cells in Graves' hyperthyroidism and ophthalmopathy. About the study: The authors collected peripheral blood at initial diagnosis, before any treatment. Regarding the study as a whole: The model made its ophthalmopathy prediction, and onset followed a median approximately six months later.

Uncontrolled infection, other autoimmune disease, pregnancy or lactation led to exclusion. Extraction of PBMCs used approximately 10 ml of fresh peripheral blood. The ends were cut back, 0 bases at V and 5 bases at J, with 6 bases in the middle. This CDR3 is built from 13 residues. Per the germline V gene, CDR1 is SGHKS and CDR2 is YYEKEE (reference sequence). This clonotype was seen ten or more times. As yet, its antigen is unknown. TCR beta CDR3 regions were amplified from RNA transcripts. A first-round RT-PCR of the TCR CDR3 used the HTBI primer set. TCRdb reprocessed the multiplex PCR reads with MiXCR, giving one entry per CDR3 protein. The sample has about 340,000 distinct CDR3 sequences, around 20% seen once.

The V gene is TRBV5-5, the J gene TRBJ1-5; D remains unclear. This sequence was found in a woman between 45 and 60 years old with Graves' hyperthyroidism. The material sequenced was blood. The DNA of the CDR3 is TGTGCCAGCAGCTTGGCGGGAGATCAGCCCCAGCATTTT. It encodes CASSLAGDQPQHF.